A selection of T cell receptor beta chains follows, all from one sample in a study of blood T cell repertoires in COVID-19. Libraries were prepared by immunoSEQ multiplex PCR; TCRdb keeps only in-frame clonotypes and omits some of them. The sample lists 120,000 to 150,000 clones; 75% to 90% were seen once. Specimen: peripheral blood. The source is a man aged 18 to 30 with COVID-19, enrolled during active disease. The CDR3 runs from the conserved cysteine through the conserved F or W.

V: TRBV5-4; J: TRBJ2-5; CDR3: CASSQTSGRQETQYF
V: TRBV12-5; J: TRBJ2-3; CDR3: CASGLTSGFTDTQYF
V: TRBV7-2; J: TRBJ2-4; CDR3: CASSWGQGNIQYF
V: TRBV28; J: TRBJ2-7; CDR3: CASNPIWTVAYEQYF
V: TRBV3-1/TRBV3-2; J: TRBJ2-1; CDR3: CASSQRAGASYNEQFF
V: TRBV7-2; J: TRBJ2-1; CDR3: CASRNLGNTWQFF
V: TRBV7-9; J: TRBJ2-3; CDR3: CASSLITDTQYF
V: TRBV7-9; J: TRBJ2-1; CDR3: CASSFRGAPFHEQFF
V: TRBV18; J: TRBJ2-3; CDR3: CASSPPQSSTDTQYF
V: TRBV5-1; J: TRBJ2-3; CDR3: CASSLGQVDTQYF
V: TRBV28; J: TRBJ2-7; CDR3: CASSRMGLGVGEQYF
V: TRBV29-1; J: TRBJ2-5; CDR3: CSVRSGQETQYF
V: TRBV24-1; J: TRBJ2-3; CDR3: CATSGRDRGTDTQYF
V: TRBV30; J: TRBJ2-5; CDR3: CASHRGRGETQYF
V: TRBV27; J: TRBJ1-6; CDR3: CASSSRQGGYSPLHF
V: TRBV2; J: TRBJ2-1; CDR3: CASPLAGSYNEQFF
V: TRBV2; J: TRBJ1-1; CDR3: CASTERGQGLNTEAFF
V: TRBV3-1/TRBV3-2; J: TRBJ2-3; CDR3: CASRGRWGTTDTQYF
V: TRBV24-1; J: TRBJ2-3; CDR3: CATSNALGAGTDTQYF
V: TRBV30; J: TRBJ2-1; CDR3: CAWRRLAGFFLNEQFF
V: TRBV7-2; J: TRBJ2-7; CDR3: CASSRTGTSLAEQYF
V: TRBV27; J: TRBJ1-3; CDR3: CASSLGPGNTIYF
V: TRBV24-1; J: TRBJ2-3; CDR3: CATSLLAGDGTDTQYF
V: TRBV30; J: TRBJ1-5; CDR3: CAWSHRGGGQPQHF
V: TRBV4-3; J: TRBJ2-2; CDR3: CASSRLTGSNTGELFF
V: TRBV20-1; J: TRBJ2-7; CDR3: CSARETLSGYF
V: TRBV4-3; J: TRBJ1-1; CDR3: CATPRPQGGNTEAFF
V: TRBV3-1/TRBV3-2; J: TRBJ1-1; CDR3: CASSPPGTGDLNTEAFF
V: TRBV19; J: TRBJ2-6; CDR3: CASSLSYSPGANVLTF